These 32 T cell receptor beta chains came from one sample sequenced in a study of cytomegalovirus exposure and HLA in healthy donors. A multiplex PCR was run with 60 Vbeta primers and 13 Jbeta primers. Profiling relied on immunoSEQ multiplex PCR, and the TCRdb table lists in-frame clones only, not all of them. Of around 140,000 clones in the sample, about 74% were seen once. The source material was PBMCs. These receptors originate from a woman aged 60 to 75 in good health and CMV-seronegative.

On this clone itself: This sample also contains other DNA sequences that code for the same CDR3. The chain links TRBV5-1 to TRBJ2-7, with D perhaps TRBD2 (5 bases). Trimming pared 0 bases from V and 4 bases from J, leaving 5 bases between. Germline V CDR1 and CDR2: SGHRS, YFSETQ. This CDR3 region has 12 residues. The CDR3 coding sequence is TGCGCCAGCAGCTTGGGCGGGTACGAGCAGTACTTC. It is translated as CASSLGGYEQYF.

The rearrangement uses TRBV2 and TRBJ2-3; 15 positions agree with TRBD2. CDR1 and CDR2 from the germline V gene are SNHLY and FYNNEI. After removal of 10 bases from V and 5 bases from J, the junction contained 10 bases not matched to a gene. The length of the CDR3 is 16 residues. The CDR3 DNA sequence: TGTGCCATCAAAGGACTAGCGGGGGGGCGGGGAGATACGCAGTATTTT. Translating gives CAIKGLAGGRGDTQYF.

The chain couples TRBV30 to TRBJ2-3; D gene ambiguous. V was trimmed by 0 bases and J by 2 bases, leaving 9 bases between them. Germline CDR1 and CDR2: GTSNPN and SVGIG (reference sequence). The CDR3 has 14 residues. The CDR3 DNA reads TGTGCCTGGAGTGTACTGAAGCACACAGATACGCAGTATTTT. The encoded protein is CAWSVLKHTDTQYF.

CDR3 in amino acids: CASSPWTESYEQYF. Written as DNA, the CDR3 is TGTGCCAGCAGTCCCTGGACAGAAAGCTACGAGCAGTACTTC. The chain carries TRBV6-6 and TRBJ2-7; tentative D call: TRBD1 (6 bases). CDR3 length equals 14 residues. The V end was cut by 5 bases, the J end by 3 bases, with 14 bases between. Germline values: CDR1 MNHNY, CDR2 SVGAGI (reference sequence).

This clone came up a few times. This chain connects TRBV27 to TRBJ2-1; a possible D gene is TRBD2 (6 bases). The germline CDR1 and CDR2 sequences are MNHEY and SMNVEV (reference sequence). Trimming took 3 bases from V and 5 from J, leaving 8 bases between them. CDR3 length: 13 amino acids. CDR3 region: CASSFTGDNEQFF. CDR3 bases: TGTGCCAGCAGTTTCACGGGGGACAATGAGCAGTTCTTC.

This clone was seen more than once but under ten times. The chain has TRBV21-1 and TRBJ2-2; TRBD2, the table's D call, was not compared with the DNA. TRBV21-1 has pseudogene status. The CDR3 has 15 amino acids. The CDR3 loop is CASSKVARLTGELFF. The CDR3 DNA reads as TGTGCCAGCAGCAAAGTGGCTAGGCTCACCGGGGAGCTGTTTTTT.

This chain uses TRBV28 with TRBJ1-2; tentatively, D is TRBD1 (6 bases). V dropped 11 bases and J dropped 3 bases, with 13 bases sitting between them. The CDR3 is 12 residues long. CDR1 and CDR2 from the germline V gene are MDHEN and SYDVKM. The CDR3 here is CAEGQQDYGYTF. The DNA for the CDR3 is TGTGCCGAAGGACAGCAGGACTATGGCTACACCTTC.

V usage is TRBV28 and J usage is TRBJ2-7; D gene uncertain. V lost 3 bases and J lost 2, with 8 bases in between. In germline, CDR1 is MDHEN, CDR2 SYDVKM. CDR3 length: 13 residues. This CDR3 reads CASSLSGTYEQYF. CDR3 DNA: TGTGCCAGCAGTTTGTCAGGTACCTACGAGCAGTACTTC.

The gene calls are TRBV7-2 and TRBJ2-7, with D tentatively TRBD1 (5 bases). With 5 bases removed from V and 3 bases from J, the gap between germline ends came to 11 bases. From germline, CDR1 is SGHTA and CDR2 FQGNSA. This CDR3 is built from 13 residues. CDR3 region: CASSDDSFYEQYF. CDR3 DNA: TGTGCCAGCAGCGACGACAGTTTCTACGAGCAGTACTTC.

The chain combines TRBV19 with TRBJ1-1; D might be TRBD1 (5 bases). The CDR3 loop spans 15 amino acids. The germline gives CDR1 LNHDA, CDR2 SQIVND (reference sequence). Trimming cost V 5 bases and J 3 bases, with 16 bases left between them. The CDR3 sequence: CASSPSTGGYTEAFF. In nucleotides, the CDR3 is TGTGCCAGTAGTCCCAGTACAGGTGGGTACACTGAAGCTTTCTTT.

The V call is TRBV11-1, the J call TRBJ2-3, with D possibly being TRBD2 (6 bases). CDR1 SGHAT and CDR2 FQDESV come from the germline V gene (reference sequence). V gave up 0 bases and J gave up 4 bases, with 8 bases separating them. This CDR3 contains 14 residues. CDR3 sequence reads: CASSLARGPDTQYF. CDR3 coding DNA: TGTGCCAGCAGCTTAGCGCGGGGTCCAGATACGCAGTATTTT.

The V and J genes are TRBV4-1 and TRBJ1-2; 8 bases align to TRBD1. Germline V CDR1 and CDR2: MGHRA, YSYEKL. CDR3 length: 15 amino acids. V dropped 4 bases and J dropped 4; count of bases not matched to a gene: 8. The DNA for the CDR3 is TGCGCCAGCAGCCCGCAGACAGGGGATGGCTATGGCTACACCTTC. As protein: CASSPQTGDGYGYTF.

V is TRBV29-1 and J is TRBJ2-4; the D gene is possibly TRBD2 (5 bases). This CDR3 is 12 amino acids long. Germline V lookup: CDR1 SQVTM, CDR2 ANQGSEA. Trimming left V 1 base short and J 6 bases short, with 7 bases between. The CDR3: CSVEVRGNIQYF. In nucleotides, the CDR3 is TGCAGCGTTGAAGTCCGGGGAAACATTCAGTACTTC.

The CDR3 coding sequence is TGTGCCAGCAGCCCCTCTCGTCGGGAGCTGTTTTTT. Translation gives CASSPSRRELFF. The chain employs TRBV7-6 and TRBJ2-2, with D unclear. This CDR3 is 12 amino acids long. CDR1 and CDR2 from the germline V gene are SGHVS and FNYEAQ. Trimming pared 5 bases from V and 9 bases from J, leaving 10 bases between.

This clone was found a few times. The chain combines TRBV5-4 with TRBJ2-1; D possibly corresponds to TRBD2 (5 bases). Germline V gene sequence: CDR1 SGHNT, CDR2 YYREEE (reference sequence). CDR3 length: 17 amino acids. Between the trimmed V and J ends, which lost 0 bases and 5 bases, there was a span of 18 bases. CDR3 protein: CASSLDLPSSFHNEQFF. DNA for the CDR3: TGTGCCAGCAGCTTGGATTTGCCGTCTAGCTTCCACAATGAGCAGTTCTTC.

This clone was counted between two and nine times. The chain employs TRBV18 and TRBJ2-1, with 7 bases identical to TRBD1. Trimming took 4 bases from V and 3 from J; bases not matched to a gene: 6. The CDR3 consists of 15 residues. Per germline, CDR1 KGHSH and CDR2 LQKENI. CDR3 residues: CASSQGGAGYNEQFF. Here the CDR3 DNA reads TGTGCCAGCTCACAAGGGGGCGCGGGCTACAATGAGCAGTTCTTC.

V gene TRBV7-8 combines with J gene TRBJ1-2; D may be TRBD1 (5 bases). Germline assignment: CDR1 SGHVS and CDR2 FQNEAQ. The CDR3 is made up of 16 amino acids. Trimming shortened V by 1 base and J by 7 bases, and 19 bases separated the two germline ends. The CDR3 here is CASSLVVGDRGGGYTF. The CDR3 nucleotides read TGTGCCAGCAGCTTAGTAGTGGGGGATAGGGGAGGTGGCTACACCTTC.

The CDR3 sequence: CASSPRDRAGGEQFF. Here the CDR3 DNA reads TGTGCCAGTAGTCCCCGGGACAGGGCGGGTGGTGAGCAGTTCTTC. The J gene is TRBJ2-1, the V gene TRBV19, with 9 nucleotides matching TRBD1. The CDR3 is 15 amino acids. CDR1 and CDR2 (germline): LNHDA, SQIVND (reference sequence). Trimming cost V 5 bases and J 9 bases; bases outside gene matches: 11.

The CDR3 spells CASSLVGLAGGETQYF. The CDR3 nucleotides are TGTGCCAGCAGCTTGGTAGGACTAGCGGGAGGAGAGACCCAGTACTTC. V and J are TRBV7-9 and TRBJ2-5; 14 positions match TRBD2. Trimming cost V 3 bases and J 4 bases; bases outside gene matches: 4. Germline V CDR1 and CDR2: SEHNR, FQNEAQ (reference sequence). CDR3 size: 16 residues.

The chain recombines TRBV5-6 with TRBJ2-7; possible D gene TRBD1, 5 bases. Germline assignment: CDR1 SGHDT and CDR2 YYEEEE. Between the trimmed V and J ends, which lost 0 bases and 2 bases, there was a span of 6 bases. The length of the CDR3 is 13 residues. The DNA for the CDR3 is TGTGCCAGCAGCTTGGGGACACCCTACGAGCAGTACTTC. It is translated as CASSLGTPYEQYF.

V and J are TRBV18 and TRBJ2-7; D gene uncertain. V lost 3 bases to trimming and J lost 4 bases, with 7 bases between them. This CDR3 spans 12 amino acids. Germline assignment: CDR1 KGHSH and CDR2 LQKENI. The DNA of the CDR3 is TGTGCCAGCTCACCTTTGAGTTACGAGCAGTACTTC. Amino acids: CASSPLSYEQYF.

The chain couples TRBV10-2 to TRBJ2-4, with D possibly TRBD1 on 5 matching bases. V lost 7 bases and J lost 3, with 16 bases in between. This CDR3 has 15 residues. Germline V CDR1 and CDR2: WSHSY, SAAADI. The DNA of the CDR3 is TGCGCCAGCACCAATCTTAGGGGTGGCAAAAACATTCAGTACTTC. Translating gives CASTNLRGGKNIQYF.

V and J are TRBV7-3 and TRBJ2-2; 9 bases map to TRBD2. The CDR3 sequence is 16 residues long. V was clipped by 3 bases and J by 2 bases; unmatched bases: 4. Germline V gene sequence: CDR1 SGHTA, CDR2 FQGTGA. The CDR3 loop is CASSLLAGHNTGELFF. DNA of the CDR3: TGTGCCAGCAGCTTGCTAGCGGGACACAACACCGGGGAGCTGTTTTTT.

The chain carries TRBV5-1 and TRBJ2-4, with D possibly being TRBD1 (7 bases). Germline CDR1 and CDR2: SGHRS and YFSETQ. Trimming left V 3 bases short and J 6 bases short, with 22 bases between. The CDR3 contains 17 residues. This chain's CDR3 is CASSSTLHGTAGNIQYF. CDR3 nucleotides: TGCGCCAGCAGCTCAACCCTGCACGGGACAGCGGGAAACATTCAGTACTTC.

This chain uses TRBV29-1 with TRBJ2-5; a weak D match, TRBD2 (7 bases). The DNA end is more similar to TRBJ2-7, so the J call may be wrong. Germline values: CDR1 SQVTM, CDR2 ANQGSEA. The length of the CDR3 is 18 residues. The CDR3 region is CSVASYVRGGLNLYEQYF. DNA of the CDR3: TGCAGCGTTGCATCCTATGTAAGGGGGGGACTCAACCTCTACGAGCAGTACTTC.

This clone appeared once. The V gene is TRBV29-1, the J gene TRBJ2-1; D is undetermined. The germline V gene encodes CDR1 SQVTM and CDR2 ANQGSEA. V was cut by 6 bases and J by 0 bases, with 3 bases left in between. This CDR3 region has 11 residues. The CDR3 region has the DNA TGCAGCGTCGTCTCCTACAATGAGCAGTTCTTC. It is translated as CSVVSYNEQFF.

This clone has a single count. The chain recombines TRBV5-1 with TRBJ2-5, with 11 bases that match TRBD2. Germline trimming cut 2 bases from V and 4 bases from J; bases unmatched to any gene: 1. Looked up from germline, CDR1 is SGHRS and CDR2 is YFSETQ. The CDR3 runs 14 residues. CDR3 sequence reads: CASSFSGGGETQYF. Written as DNA, the CDR3 is TGCGCCAGCAGCTTTAGCGGGGGGGGAGAGACCCAGTACTTC. The full variable domain, its missing parts supplied by reference TRBV5-1 and TRBJ2-5, is KAGVTQTPRYLIKTRGQQVTLSCSPISGHRSVSWYQQTPGQGLQFLFEYFSETQRNKGNFPGRFSGRQFSNSRSEMNVSTLELGDSALYLCASSFSGGGETQYFGPGTRLLVL.

V and J are TRBV5-1 and TRBJ2-3; D might be TRBD2 (6 bases). V dropped 2 bases and J dropped 3 bases, with 7 bases sitting between them. Germline CDR1 and CDR2: SGHRS and YFSETQ. The CDR3 consists of 13 residues. Here the CDR3 reads CASSFRETDTQYF. The CDR3 region has the DNA TGCGCCAGCAGCTTCCGGGAGACAGATACGCAGTATTTT.

The rearrangement links TRBV7-9 to TRBJ2-5, with TRBD2 identical over 9 bases. The ends lost 2 bases at V and 2 bases at J; junction bases unmatched: 3. This CDR3 has 15 residues. Germline CDR1 SEHNR, CDR2 FQNEAQ (reference sequence). The CDR3 bases are TGTGCCAGCAGCTTACCCCTAGCGGGACAAGAGACCCAGTACTTC. This encodes CASSLPLAGQETQYF.

This chain uses TRBV6-1 with TRBJ1-3, with 9 bases aligning to TRBD1. The CDR3 length is 15 residues. Losses at the gene ends were 4 bases for V and 0 bases for J; bases not matched to a gene: 1. Per the germline V gene, CDR1 is MNHNS and CDR2 is SASEGT. In nucleotides, the CDR3 is TGTGCCAGCAGTGCGACAGGGGGCTCTGGAAACACCATATATTTT. Translating it yields CASSATGGSGNTIYF.

In nucleotides, the CDR3 is TGTGCCAGCAGTCTCGGGACAGGGGGCGTAGACTATGGCTACACCTTC. Encoded protein: CASSLGTGGVDYGYTF. The rearrangement links TRBV28 to TRBJ1-2; TRBD1 aligns across 12 bases. J gave up 3 bases and V 5 bases, and 7 bases lay outside the gene matches. CDR1 MDHEN and CDR2 SYDVKM come from the germline V gene. The CDR3 is 16 residues long.

The rearrangement links TRBV27 to TRBJ1-5; 7 positions match TRBD1. The CDR3 runs to 15 residues. Trimming removed 7 bases from V and 3 bases from J; junction bases left unmatched: 9. CDR1 and CDR2 from the germline V gene are MNHEY and SMNVEV (reference sequence). This chain's CDR3 is CASTPRGTVNQPQHF. The CDR3 coding sequence is TGTGCCAGCACCCCCCGGGGGACAGTCAATCAGCCCCAGCATTTT.